A selection of T cell receptor beta chains follows, all from one sample in a study of cytomegalovirus exposure and HLA in healthy donors. Only in-frame clones appear in the TCRdb table, and some are missing; sequencing was by immunoSEQ multiplex PCR. The sample lists about 190,000 clones; over 65% were seen once. Specimen: PBMCs. All receptors derive from a woman in her twenties or thirties in good health and CMV-seronegative. The CDR3 runs from the conserved cysteine through the conserved F or W. D genes are given only for firm matches. A row's size may be missing; if present it is once, few, many or a size class.

TRBV4-1	TRBJ1-2	TRBD1	.	CASSPKRGQEKFDYTF	TGCGCCAGCAGCCCGAAACGGGGACAGGAAAAGTTTGACTACACCTTC
TRBV7-7	TRBJ2-5	TRBD2	.	CASSLAGSQETQYF	TGTGCTAGCAGCTTAGCGGGCAGCCAAGAGACCCAGTACTTC
TRBV6-5	TRBJ2-7	TRBD2	.	CASSAGGGLYEQYF	TGTGCCAGCAGTGCGGGAGGGGGGTTGTACGAGCAGTACTTC
TRBV19	TRBJ2-3	.	.	CASSIPGSTDTQYF	TGTGCCAGTAGTATTCCAGGTAGCACAGATACGCAGTATTTT
TRBV21-1	TRBJ2-7	.	.	CASPRKAPGSYEQYF	TGTGCCAGCCCCAGGAAGGCTCCCGGCTCCTACGAGCAGTACTTC
TRBV30	TRBJ1-1	.	few	CAWSSYRVRTEAFF	TGTGCCTGGTCTAGTTACAGGGTACGCACTGAAGCTTTCTTT
TRBV29-1	TRBJ2-4	.	.	CSVVGSGYGNIQYF	TGCAGCGTTGTCGGGTCAGGGTATGGGAACATTCAGTACTTC
TRBV28	TRBJ1-5	.	.	CASNEQGGGNSNQPQHF	TGTGCCAGCAACGAACAGGGAGGGGGGAATAGCAATCAGCCCCAGCATTTT
TRBV14	TRBJ1-4	.	.	CASRRTATNEKLFF	TGTGCCAGCAGACGGACTGCAACTAATGAAAAACTGTTTTTT
TRBV18	TRBJ1-1	.	.	CASSPGLNTEAFF	TGTGCCAGCTCACCAGGGCTGAACACTGAAGCTTTCTTT
TRBV19	TRBJ1-1	.	.	CASSIWTGSNTEAFF	TGTGCCAGTAGTATCTGGACTGGCTCGAACACTGAAGCTTTCTTT
TRBV10-1	TRBJ2-7	.	.	CASSESGLPTRTEQYF	TGCGCCAGCAGTGAGTCAGGCCTACCGACTAGGACCGAGCAGTACTTC
TRBV7-8	TRBJ1-4	TRBD1	.	CASSQLNRGFYEKLFF	TGTGCCAGCAGCCAATTAAACAGGGGATTCTATGAAAAACTGTTTTTT
TRBV5-8	TRBJ1-2	.	.	CASSDQGHGGYTF	TGTGCCAGCAGCGATCAGGGTCACGGCGGCTACACCTTC
TRBV5-1	TRBJ2-7	.	.	CASSLRQIDEQYF	TGCGCCAGCAGCTTGCGTCAGATCGACGAGCAGTACTTC
TRBV10-3	TRBJ2-7	TRBD2	.	CAIKETSGRYEQYF	TGTGCCATCAAGGAGACTAGCGGGAGGTACGAGCAGTACTTC
TRBV7-3	TRBJ2-7	TRBD1	.	CASSFSPGQGTEQYF	TGTGCCAGCAGCTTTTCGCCGGGACAGGGGACCGAGCAGTACTTC
TRBV7-6	TRBJ2-7	TRBD2	.	CASSFPSWLAGGGEQYF	TGTGCCAGCAGCTTCCCGTCTTGGCTAGCGGGAGGGGGCGAGCAGTACTTC
TRBV13	TRBJ2-3	.	.	CASRRSTDTQYF	TGTGCCAGTAGAAGAAGCACAGATACGCAGTATTTT
TRBV7-2	TRBJ1-1	.	few	CASSLTRGNTEAFF	TGTGCCAGCAGCTTAACCAGGGGTAACACTGAAGCTTTCTTT
TRBV30	TRBJ1-4	.	few	CAWSPRSGGGVNEKLFF	TGTGCCTGGAGTCCCCGGAGTGGTGGAGGGGTGAATGAAAAACTGTTTTTT
TRBV6-1	TRBJ1-2	.	.	CASSEGWAGEGYTF	TGTGCCAGCAGTGAAGGATGGGCCGGTGAGGGCTACACCTTC
TRBV28	TRBJ2-5	TRBD2	.	CASSSWTSGIQETQYF	TGTGCCAGCAGTTCGTGGACTAGCGGGATCCAAGAGACCCAGTACTTC
TRBV6-5	TRBJ1-1	.	few	CASSYSGGATEAFF	TGTGCCAGCAGTTACTCAGGAGGGGCCACTGAAGCTTTCTTT
TRBV7-9	TRBJ2-7	TRBD2	.	CASSPLSGGASYEQYF	TGTGCCAGCAGCCCCTTAAGCGGGGGGGCGTCCTACGAGCAGTACTTC
TRBV15	TRBJ2-1	TRBD2	.	CATSRGVAGSNEQFF	TGTGCCACCAGCAGAGGTGTAGCGGGATCCAATGAGCAGTTCTTC
TRBV15	TRBJ1-3	.	.	CATSRDIRPTDTIYF	TGTGCCACCAGCAGGGACATCAGGCCGACGGACACCATATATTTT
TRBV7-8	TRBJ1-1	.	.	CASIPGVNTEAFF	TGTGCCAGCATCCCGGGGGTGAACACTGAAGCTTTCTTT